This TCR beta chain was sequenced during a study of blood T cell repertoires in COVID-19. The overall study: T cells, B-cell-depleted T cells, or PBMCs supplied cDNA or gDNA.

As processed by the authors: Nucleated cell number was recorded as an estimate derived from reference gene primer amplification. Sequenced by immunoSEQ multiplex PCR; TCRdb stores in-frame clones only, minus some. V, J and clone size are taken as reported in that table, and D and trimming were inferred from the DNA itself. The sample consists of 95,000 to 100,000 clones, approximately 84% of them appearing once. The junction had 6 bases not matched to a gene; V was cut back by 6 bases and J by 3 bases. Germline V gives CDR1 LNHDA, CDR2 SQIVND (reference sequence). CDR3 size: 14 residues. The sample holds one count of this clone.

This clonotype originated in a woman over 75 with acute or convalescent COVID-19. The source material was peripheral blood. This chain links TRBV19 with TRBJ1-1; 8 nucleotides line up with TRBD1. CDR3 coding DNA: TGTGCCAGTAGAATTCAGGGGGCCCACACTGAAGCTTTCTTT. Translation gives CASRIQGAHTEAFF.